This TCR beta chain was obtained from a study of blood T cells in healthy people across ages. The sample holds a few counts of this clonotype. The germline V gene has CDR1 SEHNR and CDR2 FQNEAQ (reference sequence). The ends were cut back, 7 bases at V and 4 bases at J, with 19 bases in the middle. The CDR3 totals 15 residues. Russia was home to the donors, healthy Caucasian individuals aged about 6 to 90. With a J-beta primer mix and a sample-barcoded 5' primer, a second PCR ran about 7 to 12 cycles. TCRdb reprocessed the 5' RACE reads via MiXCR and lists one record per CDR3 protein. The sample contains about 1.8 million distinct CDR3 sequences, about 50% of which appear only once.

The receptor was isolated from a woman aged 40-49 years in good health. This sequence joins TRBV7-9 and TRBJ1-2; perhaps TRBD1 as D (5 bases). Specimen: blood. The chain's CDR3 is CASIPFAGGAYGYTF. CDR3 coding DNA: TGTGCCAGCATCCCCTTCGCGGGAGGGGCCTATGGCTACACCTTC.